These 28 T cell receptor beta chains share one sample of origin, sequenced in a study of blood T cell repertoires in COVID-19. Only in-frame clones appear in the TCRdb table, and some are missing; sequencing was by immunoSEQ multiplex PCR. This table holds over 200,000 clones, 88% found once. The material sequenced was peripheral blood. All receptors come from a woman aged 55-75 years with acute or convalescent COVID-19.

The rearrangement joins TRBV3-1 (or the pseudogene TRBV3-2) to TRBJ2-1; D is undetermined. The CDR3 runs to 13 residues. Germline CDR1 is LGHDT and CDR2 is YNNKEL (reference sequence). With 1 base removed from V and 7 bases from J, the gap between germline ends came to 8 bases. The chain's CDR3 is CASSQGQVNEQFF. The CDR3 nucleotides read TGTGCCAGCAGCCAAGGGCAGGTAAATGAGCAGTTCTTC.

V gene TRBV7-2 combines with J gene TRBJ2-1; 8 bases map to TRBD1. CDR1 SGHTA and CDR2 FQGNSA come from the germline V gene. V gave up 5 bases and J gave up 8 bases; unmatched junction bases: 5. CDR3 length equals 13 residues. CDR3 residues: CASSQDRVDEQFF. For the CDR3, the DNA is TGTGCCAGCAGCCAGGACAGGGTCGATGAGCAGTTCTTC.

CDR3 in amino acids: CASSLGRTSGSNEQFF. The DNA of the CDR3 is TGTGCCAGCAGCTTAGGGCGGACTAGCGGGAGTAATGAGCAGTTCTTC. The V gene is TRBV7-2, the J gene TRBJ2-1; TRBD2 aligns across 13 bases. The CDR3 covers 16 residues. V lost 1 base, J lost 7 bases, and 4 bases stayed unmatched. Germline loops: CDR1 SGHTA, CDR2 FQGNSA.

This chain connects TRBV7-2 to TRBJ1-1; D unclear. Germline V gene data show CDR1 as SGHTA and CDR2 as FQGNSA. Trimming took 1 base from V and 4 from J, leaving 22 bases between them. The length of the CDR3 is 18 residues. CDR3 protein: CASSLEPSVLRQSTEAFF. DNA for the CDR3: TGTGCCAGCAGCTTAGAACCTTCCGTTCTGCGGCAGAGCACTGAAGCTTTCTTT.

The chain recombines TRBV27 with TRBJ2-1, with 10 positions matching TRBD2. Trimming cost V 4 bases and J 0 bases; bases outside gene matches: 9. There are 18 residues in the CDR3. The V gene's germline CDR1 is MNHEY and CDR2 SMNVEV (reference sequence). Here the CDR3 DNA reads TGTGCCAGCAGTTCCCTCATAGCGGGAGGCCGCTCCTACAATGAGCAGTTCTTC. This encodes CASSSLIAGGRSYNEQFF.

The chain recombines TRBV11-2 with TRBJ1-1; TRBD1 agrees at 8 bases. Germline V gene lookup returns CDR1 SGHAT and CDR2 FQNNGV. Trimming removed 5 bases from V and 4 bases from J; junction bases left unmatched: 9. This CDR3 contains 15 residues. CDR3 sequence: CASSTRQGRATEAFF. The CDR3 DNA reads as TGTGCCAGCAGCACCCGACAGGGGCGAGCCACTGAAGCTTTCTTT.

The chain combines TRBV18 with TRBJ1-1; 7 bases align to TRBD1. Per germline, CDR1 KGHSH and CDR2 LQKENI. J was trimmed by 0 bases and V by 6 bases; bases with no gene match: 10. CDR3 length: 16 residues. The CDR3 nucleotides read TGTGCCAGCTCGCCCGACAGGGTAGGGATGAACACTGAAGCTTTCTTT. Amino acid sequence: CASSPDRVGMNTEAFF. Complete variable domain (other parts from reference TRBV18 and TRBJ1-1): NAGVMQNPRHLVRRRGQEARLRCSPMKGHSHVYWYRQLPEEGLKFMVYLQKENIIDESGMPKERFSAEFPKEGPSILRIQQVVRGDSAAYFCASSPDRVGMNTEAFFGQGTRLTVV.

The chain combines TRBV19 with TRBJ2-7, with a possible D match to TRBD2 (6 bases). The CDR3 runs to 15 residues. With 1 base removed from V and 5 bases from J, the gap between germline ends came to 15 bases. CDR1 and CDR2 (germline): LNHDA, SQIVND (reference sequence). CDR3 nucleotides: TGTGCCAGTAGTATAGGAGGAGGGGCCCGGGACGAGCAGTACTTC. Its protein is CASSIGGGARDEQYF.

V is TRBV4-1 and J is TRBJ2-1; TRBD2 agrees at 14 bases. V lost 4 bases to trimming and J lost 8 bases; unmatched junction nucleotides: 4. From germline, CDR1 is MGHRA and CDR2 YSYEKL. The length of the CDR3 is 15 residues. As DNA, the CDR3 is TGCGCCAGCAGCCCACGACTAGCGGGAGGGGATGAGCAGTTCTTC. Residues: CASSPRLAGGDEQFF.

The rearrangement links TRBV6-6 to TRBJ2-5; 9 nucleotides match TRBD1. V was pared by 5 bases and J by 4 bases, with 2 bases of the junction left unmatched. The germline V gene has CDR1 MNHNY and CDR2 SVGAGI (reference sequence). The CDR3 spans 13 residues. CDR3 protein: CASSPGQGETQYF. CDR3 DNA: TGTGCCAGCAGTCCGGGACAGGGAGAGACCCAGTACTTC.

The chain carries TRBV7-9 and TRBJ1-3, with D maybe TRBD1 (5 bases). The CDR3 consists of 19 residues. Germline values: CDR1 SEHNR, CDR2 FQNEAQ (reference sequence). Trimming stripped 0 bases from V and 6 bases from J, with 24 bases between. As DNA, the CDR3 is TGTGCCAGCAGCTTAGCCCGAGCACCGGGACTGGTGCCTGTAAACACCATATATTTT. It encodes CASSLARAPGLVPVNTIYF.

The chain joins TRBV28 to TRBJ1-3; D uncertain. Germline V gene sequence: CDR1 MDHEN, CDR2 SYDVKM. The CDR3 extends over 15 amino acids. Trimming removed 10 bases from V and 0 bases from J, with 16 bases in between. The CDR3 region is CATESASGSGNTIYF. The CDR3 DNA sequence: TGTGCCACCGAGTCTGCTTCGGGCTCTGGAAACACCATATATTTT.

The chain has TRBV6-5 and TRBJ1-5; 9 bases match TRBD1. Germline assignment: CDR1 MNHEY and CDR2 SVGAGI. V was clipped by 7 bases and J by 3 bases; unmatched bases: 4. This CDR3 comprises 14 residues. CDR3 nucleotide sequence: TGTGCCAGCACCGGGACAGGGAACAATCAGCCCCAGCATTTT. Translated, it gives CASTGTGNNQPQHF.

V and J are TRBV7-9 and TRBJ1-1; a possible D gene is TRBD1 (6 bases). Germline CDR1 reads SEHNR; CDR2 reads FQNEAQ (reference sequence). The CDR3 totals 12 residues. Between the trimmed V and J ends, which lost 5 bases and 8 bases, there was a span of 12 bases. CDR3 region: CASSHAGQEAFF. CDR3 bases: TGTGCCAGCAGCCACGCCGGACAGGAAGCTTTCTTT.

The chain joins TRBV6-6 to TRBJ1-2; TRBD1 aligns across 11 bases. The V and J ends lost 7 bases and 5 bases, in that order; junction bases with no gene match: 6. CDR1 is MNHNY and CDR2 is SVGAGI in the germline V gene (reference sequence). This CDR3 comprises 14 residues. The CDR3 DNA reads TGTGCCAGCAACCGCGGACAGGGGGCGTATGGCTACACCTTC. The encoded protein is CASNRGQGAYGYTF.

The rearrangement links TRBV19 to TRBJ1-1, with a possible D match to TRBD1 (6 bases). V shed 2 bases and J shed 5 bases, with 12 bases lying between them. Per the germline V gene, CDR1 is LNHDA and CDR2 is SQIVND (reference sequence). This CDR3 has 14 amino acids. CDR3 nucleotides: TGTGCCAGTAGTATACAGGGGCTCTCGACTGAAGCTTTCTTT. It translates to CASSIQGLSTEAFF.

The chain combines TRBV24-1 with TRBJ2-1; a possible D gene is TRBD1 (7 bases). CDR3 length equals 13 residues. The germline V gene has CDR1 KGHDR and CDR2 SFDVKD. The V end was cut by 11 bases, the J end by 6 bases, with 16 bases between. DNA for the CDR3: TGTGCCAACAGGGGAGCGGGCCCCAATGAGCAGTTCTTC. Its protein is CANRGAGPNEQFF.

The gene calls are TRBV5-5 and TRBJ2-2; 7 nucleotides match TRBD1. V lost 3 bases, J lost 9 bases, and 11 bases stayed unmatched. This CDR3 is built from 15 residues. CDR1 SGHKS and CDR2 YYEKEE come from the germline V gene (reference sequence). For the CDR3, the DNA is TGTGCCAGCAGCTACACGGATGACAGGGTCCGGGAGCTGTTTTTT. Protein product: CASSYTDDRVRELFF. The full variable domain, rest sourced from reference TRBV5-5 and TRBJ2-2, is DAGVTQSPTHLIKTRGQQVTLRCSPISGHKSVSWYQQVLGQGPQFIFQYYEKEERGRGNFPDRFSARQFPNYSSELNVNALLLGDSALYLCASSYTDDRVRELFFGEGSRLTVL.

The rearrangement joins TRBV5-4 to TRBJ1-2; weak D call: TRBD1 (5 bases). V was cut by 0 bases and J by 7 bases, with 10 bases left in between. Germline V gene data show CDR1 as SGHNT and CDR2 as YYREEE (reference sequence). The CDR3 totals 13 residues. For the CDR3, the DNA is TGTGCCAGCAGCTTGGAAGGGGCTCGTGGCTACACCTTC. Protein product: CASSLEGARGYTF. Full variable domain (missing parts from reference TRBV5-4 and TRBJ1-2): ETGVTQSPTHLIKTRGQQVTLRCSSQSGHNTVSWYQQALGQGPQFIFQYYREEENGRGNFPPRFSGLQFPNYSSELNVNALELDDSALYLCASSLEGARGYTFGSGTRLTVV.

The chain combines TRBV19 with TRBJ1-2, with D unclear. The V and J ends lost 8 bases and 3 bases respectively, with 19 bases between them. The CDR3 is 15 residues long. Per germline, CDR1 LNHDA and CDR2 SQIVND (reference sequence). CDR3 coding DNA: TGTGCCAGTGTTGACTCCGCCCGGCCTTACTATGGCTACACCTTC. As protein: CASVDSARPYYGYTF.

The chain employs TRBV28 and TRBJ2-3; TRBD2 might be the D (6 bases). This CDR3 has 16 residues. The germline V gene has CDR1 MDHEN and CDR2 SYDVKM. V was trimmed by 6 bases and J by 2 bases, leaving 18 bases between them. The CDR3 loop reads CASSPLASATTDTQYF. CDR3 coding DNA: TGTGCCAGCAGCCCACTAGCTTCCGCTACCACAGATACGCAGTATTTT. Full variable domain (remainder filled in from reference TRBV28 and TRBJ2-3): DVKVTQSSRYLVKRTGEKVFLECVQDMDHENMFWYRQDPGLGLRLIYFSYDVKMKEKGDIPEGYSVSREKKERFSLILESASTNQTSMYLCASSPLASATTDTQYFGPGTRLTVL.

This chain connects TRBV7-9 to TRBJ2-1; TRBD1 agrees at 9 bases. V lost 6 bases to trimming and J lost 8 bases; unmatched junction nucleotides: 8. In germline, CDR1 is SEHNR, CDR2 FQNEAQ (reference sequence). The CDR3 extends over 14 amino acids. Written as DNA, the CDR3 is TGTGCCAGCAGGAGGACAGGGGATACGTATGAGCAGTTCTTC. Amino acids: CASRRTGDTYEQFF.

The chain carries TRBV28 and TRBJ2-3; 8 nucleotides agree with TRBD2. CDR1 and CDR2 from the germline V gene are MDHEN and SYDVKM. J lost 2 bases, V lost 2 bases, and 6 bases had no gene match. This CDR3 is built from 16 residues. The CDR3 loop is CASSLNVAGLTDTQYF. DNA of the CDR3: TGTGCCAGCAGTTTAAATGTAGCGGGACTCACAGATACGCAGTATTTT.

V and J are TRBV5-5 and TRBJ1-5, with no clear D. The V end was cut by 4 bases, the J end by 2 bases, with 13 bases between. This CDR3 region has 15 residues. Germline CDR1 SGHKS, CDR2 YYEKEE (reference sequence). CDR3 sequence: CASSPAVFGNQPQHF. The CDR3 DNA sequence: TGTGCCAGCAGCCCTGCGGTTTTCGGCAATCAGCCCCAGCATTTT.

In its sample, this clone was seen a few times. The chain recombines TRBV7-8 with TRBJ2-7, with D unclear. Trimming pared 3 bases from V and 0 bases from J, leaving 6 bases between. The CDR3 contains 13 residues. Germline V lookup: CDR1 SGHVS, CDR2 FQNEAQ. CDR3 residues: CASSFKSSYEQYF. The CDR3 coding sequence is TGTGCCAGCAGCTTTAAGAGCTCCTACGAGCAGTACTTC.

V usage is TRBV10-2 and J usage is TRBJ2-1, with D tentatively TRBD2 (6 bases). CDR1 is WSHSY and CDR2 is SAAADI in the germline V gene. This CDR3 is built from 12 residues. The V end lost 9 bases, the J end lost 15 bases, and 21 bases lay between the germline ends. This CDR3 reads CASVVERVNWFF. CDR3 DNA sequence: TGCGCCAGTGTAGTAGAGCGGGTGAATTGGTTCTTC.

V gene TRBV18 combines with J gene TRBJ2-3; TRBD2 might be the D (7 bases). With 1 base removed from V and 1 base from J, the gap between germline ends came to 9 bases. This CDR3 is 15 amino acids long. Germline CDR1 is KGHSH and CDR2 is LQKENI. The CDR3 spells CASSPRGGGTDTQYF. As DNA, the CDR3 is TGTGCCAGCTCACCACGGGGGGGCGGCACAGATACGCAGTATTTT.

This chain links TRBV5-1 with TRBJ2-5; 12 bases fit TRBD2. From germline, CDR1 is SGHRS and CDR2 YFSETQ. The CDR3 extends over 15 amino acids. After removal of 4 bases from V and 7 bases from J, the junction contained 8 bases not matched to a gene. This CDR3 is CASSPTSGSLGTQYF. CDR3 DNA sequence: TGCGCCAGCAGCCCGACTAGCGGGAGTCTAGGGACCCAGTACTTC.